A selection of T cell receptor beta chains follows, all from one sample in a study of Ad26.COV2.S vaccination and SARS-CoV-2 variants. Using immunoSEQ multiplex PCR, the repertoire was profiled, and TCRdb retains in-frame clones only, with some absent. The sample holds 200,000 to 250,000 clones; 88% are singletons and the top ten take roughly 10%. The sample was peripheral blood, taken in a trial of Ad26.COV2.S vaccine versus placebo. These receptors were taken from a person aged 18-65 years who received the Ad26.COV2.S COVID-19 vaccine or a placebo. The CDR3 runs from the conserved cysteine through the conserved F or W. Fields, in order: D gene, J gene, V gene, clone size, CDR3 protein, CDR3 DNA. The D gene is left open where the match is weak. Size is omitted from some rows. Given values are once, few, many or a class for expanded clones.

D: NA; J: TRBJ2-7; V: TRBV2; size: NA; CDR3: CASSVQGTSVPREQYF; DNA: TGTGCCAGCAGTGTTCAGGGGACATCCGTCCCGCGAGAGCAGTACTTC
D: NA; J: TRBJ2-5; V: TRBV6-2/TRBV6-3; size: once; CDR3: CASSYRAGETQYF; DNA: TGTGCCAGCAGTTACAGGGCGGGCGAGACCCAGTACTTC
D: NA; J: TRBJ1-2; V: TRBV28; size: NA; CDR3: CASSLSGDFYGYTF; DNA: TGTGCCAGCAGTTTATCGGGGGATTTTTATGGCTACACCTTC
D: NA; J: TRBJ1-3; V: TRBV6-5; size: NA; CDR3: CASLGGGIGNTIYF; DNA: TGTGCCAGCCTAGGCGGGGGCATTGGAAACACCATATATTTT
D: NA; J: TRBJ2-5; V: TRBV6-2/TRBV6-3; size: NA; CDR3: CASSYSSRGGSGGPNQETQYF; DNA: TGTGCCAGCAGTTACTCCAGCAGGGGTGGTAGCGGAGGCCCGAACCAAGAGACCCAGTACTTC
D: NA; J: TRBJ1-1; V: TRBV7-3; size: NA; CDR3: CASSLFLNTEAFF; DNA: TGTGCCAGCAGCTTATTCCTGAACACTGAAGCTTTCTTT
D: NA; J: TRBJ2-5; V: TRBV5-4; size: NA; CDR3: CASSLEAEDQYF; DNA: TGTGCCAGCAGCCTGGAGGCGGAGGACCAGTACTTC
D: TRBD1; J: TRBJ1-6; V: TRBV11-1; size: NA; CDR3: CASSSGTANSPLHF; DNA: TGTGCCAGCAGCTCCGGGACAGCCAATTCACCCCTCCACTTT
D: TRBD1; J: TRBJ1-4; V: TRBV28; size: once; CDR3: CASSFRGLGKEKLFF; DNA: TGTGCCAGCAGTTTCAGGGGGTTGGGGAAAGAAAAACTGTTTTTT
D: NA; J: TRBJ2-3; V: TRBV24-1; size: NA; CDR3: CATSAPGRTDTQYF; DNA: TGTGCCACCAGTGCCCCCGGGCGCACAGATACGCAGTATTTT
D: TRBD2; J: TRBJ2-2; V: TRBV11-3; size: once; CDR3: CASSPYAGLAATGELFF; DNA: TGTGCCAGCAGCCCCTACGCCGGACTAGCGGCAACCGGGGAGCTGTTTTTT
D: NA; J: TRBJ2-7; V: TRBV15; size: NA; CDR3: CATSPRLYYEQYF; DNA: TGTGCCACCAGCCCCCGCCTCTACTACGAGCAGTACTTC
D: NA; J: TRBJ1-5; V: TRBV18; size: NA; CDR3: CASSPRRANQPQHF; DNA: TGTGCCAGCTCACCGAGGCGGGCCAATCAGCCCCAGCATTTT
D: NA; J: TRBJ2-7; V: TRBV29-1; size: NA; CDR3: CSVEVETSGHEQYF; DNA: TGCAGCGTTGAAGTTGAGACAAGCGGTCACGAGCAGTACTTC
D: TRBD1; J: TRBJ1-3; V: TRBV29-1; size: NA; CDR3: CSVGSGGTGNTIYF; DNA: TGCAGCGTTGGCTCAGGGGGCACAGGAAACACCATATATTTT
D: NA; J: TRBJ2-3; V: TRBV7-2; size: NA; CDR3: CASTLEGGTDTQYF; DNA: TGTGCCAGCACCCTGGAGGGAGGCACAGATACGCAGTATTTT
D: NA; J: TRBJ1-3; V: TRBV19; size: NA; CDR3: CASSATTQGISGNTIYF; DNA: TGTGCCAGTAGTGCGACTACACAGGGAATCTCTGGAAACACCATATATTTT
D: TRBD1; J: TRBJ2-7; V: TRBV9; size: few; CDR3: CASSDRPGQGAEEQYF; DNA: TGTGCCAGCAGCGACCGACCGGGACAGGGGGCCGAGGAGCAGTACTTC
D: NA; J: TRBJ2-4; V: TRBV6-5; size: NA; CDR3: CASKGEVLAKNIQYF; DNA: TGTGCCAGCAAAGGAGAAGTTCTAGCCAAAAACATTCAGTACTTC
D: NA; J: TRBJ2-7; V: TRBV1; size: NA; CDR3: CTSSQDPSGSHEQYF; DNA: TGCACCAGCAGCCAAGACCCTAGCGGGAGCCACGAGCAGTACTTC
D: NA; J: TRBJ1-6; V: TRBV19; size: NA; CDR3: CASRDSTYNSPLHF; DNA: TGTGCCAGTAGGGACAGCACATATAATTCACCCCTCCACTTT
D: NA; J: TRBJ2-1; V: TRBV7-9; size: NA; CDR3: CASSFRQVGDPEQFF; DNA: TGTGCCAGCAGCTTTCGACAGGTAGGAGATCCTGAGCAGTTCTTC
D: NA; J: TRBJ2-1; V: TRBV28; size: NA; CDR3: CASSPGGPLMNEQFF; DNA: TGTGCCAGCAGTCCCGGGGGACCTCTAATGAATGAGCAGTTCTTC
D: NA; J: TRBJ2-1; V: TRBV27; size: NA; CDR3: CASSSLGAQEGQFF; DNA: TGTGCCAGCAGTTCCCTAGGAGCGCAGGAGGGGCAGTTCTTC
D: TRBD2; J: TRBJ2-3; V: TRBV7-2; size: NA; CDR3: CASSFSPAGIADTQYF; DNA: TGTGCCAGCAGCTTTAGTCCAGCGGGGATAGCAGATACGCAGTATTTT
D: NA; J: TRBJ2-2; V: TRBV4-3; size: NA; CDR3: CASSQERQGGLTGELFF; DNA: TGCGCCAGCAGCCAAGAAAGGCAGGGGGGCCTCACCGGGGAGCTGTTTTTT
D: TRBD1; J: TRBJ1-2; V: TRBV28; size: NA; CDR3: CASSSLAGTGDNYGYTF; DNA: TGTGCCAGCAGTTCCCTTGCGGGGACAGGGGACAACTATGGCTACACCTTC
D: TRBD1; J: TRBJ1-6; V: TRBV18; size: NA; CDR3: CASSLLDRTFDSPLHF; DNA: TGTGCCAGCTCACTTTTGGACAGGACCTTTGATTCACCCCTCCACTTT
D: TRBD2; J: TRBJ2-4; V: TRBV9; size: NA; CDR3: CASSGVMGGNIQYF; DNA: TGTGCCAGCAGCGGCGTCATGGGGGGGAACATTCAGTACTTC
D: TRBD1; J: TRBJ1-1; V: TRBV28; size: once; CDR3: CASRTQGTNTEAFF; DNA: TGTGCCAGCAGAACACAGGGGACTAACACTGAAGCTTTCTTT